This entry lists 6 T cell receptor beta chains sequenced from one sample in a study of blood T cells in healthy people across ages. It was with a sample-barcoded 5' primer and a J-beta primer mix that a second PCR of about 6 to 12 cycles was run. TCRdb reanalysed the 5' RACE reads using MiXCR and keeps one entry per CDR3 protein. The table lists about 640,000 distinct CDR3 sequences, approximately 30% of them singletons, with 15% to 18% in the top ten. Sequencing was carried out using blood. These receptor sequences come from an elderly woman in good health.

The table lists this clonotype with many counts. V usage is TRBV5-1 and J usage is TRBJ1-6; D gene unclear. There are 15 residues in the CDR3. The germline V and J ends were trimmed by 2 bases and 8 bases, with 14 bases remaining between them. CDR1 SGHRS and CDR2 YFSETQ come from the germline V gene. CDR3: CASSFKRDRYSPLHF. The CDR3 DNA reads TGCGCCAGCAGCTTTAAGAGGGATCGGTATTCACCCCTCCACTTT.

Concerning this clonotype: The junction departs from germline at one end; a sequencing error may be responsible. This chain links TRBV7-3 with TRBJ1-1; TRBD1 agrees at 8 bases. The CDR3 has 16 residues. Germline lookup yields CDR1 SGHTA and CDR2 FQGTGA. CDR3 coding DNA: TGTGCCAGCAGTCCTGACCCCGGACAGGGAAACAGTGAAGCTTTCTTT. It translates to CASSPDPGQGNSEAFF. The variable domain in full, completed from reference TRBV7-3 and TRBJ1-1, reads GAGVSQTPSNKVTEKGKYVELRCDPISGHTALYWYRQSLGQGPEFLIYFQGTGAADDSGLPNDRFFAVRPEGSVSTLKIQRTERGDSAVYLCASSPDPGQGNSEAFFGQGTRLTVV.

The chain combines TRBV6-1 with TRBJ1-5; a weak D match, TRBD1 (6 bases). V was pared by 8 bases and J by 3 bases, with 23 bases between. Germline CDR1 and CDR2: MNHNS and SASEGT. This CDR3 is 17 amino acids long. CDR3 nucleotides: TGTGCCAGCCGCAGGGGAGGGGGACTGGGTAACAATCAGCCCCAGCATTTT. Translation: CASRRGGGLGNNQPQHF.

This clonotype has just a few counts. The chain has TRBV6-1 and TRBJ1-1, with a tentative D call TRBD1 (5 bases). The CDR3 consists of 15 residues. Trimming cost V 1 base and J 4 bases, with 13 bases left between them. Germline assignment: CDR1 MNHNS and CDR2 SASEGT. The CDR3 is CASSEEEAGRTEAFF. CDR3 bases: TGTGCCAGCAGTGAAGAGGAGGCGGGACGCACTGAAGCTTTCTTT.

This clonotype was counted many times. The chain links TRBV2 to TRBJ2-4; D remains ambiguous. There are 12 residues in the CDR3. Germline assignment: CDR1 SNHLY and CDR2 FYNNEI. The V gene lost 4 bases and the J gene lost 8 bases, with 9 bases spanning the gap. The chain's CDR3 is CASSGQVDIQYF. CDR3 nucleotides: TGTGCCAGCAGTGGACAAGTGGACATTCAGTACTTC.

This clonotype was recorded at least ten times. This chain uses TRBV18 with TRBJ2-5; D unclear. Looked up from germline, CDR1 is KGHSH and CDR2 is LQKENI. The CDR3 consists of 14 residues. Trimming removed 3 bases from V and 5 bases from J, with 13 bases in between. The DNA for the CDR3 is TGTGCCAGCTCACCCCGGAGCGAGCATGAGACCCAGTACTTC. The encoded protein is CASSPRSEHETQYF.